This TCR beta chain was recorded in a study of T-cell memory formation after mild COVID-19. Study information: TCR clusters largely stayed donor specific. General observations from the study: CM and EM subsets held most contracting CD4+ clones; EMRA held CD8+ ones. Later expanders leaned CD4+, whereas clones that contracted between day 15 and 85 were balanced CD4/CD8.

Turning to this clonotype: Antigen unknown.

The CDR3 extends over 15 amino acids. After removal of 3 bases from V and 4 bases from J, the junction contained 7 bases not matched to a gene. Germline V gene data show CDR1 as DFQATT and CDR2 as SNEGSKA (reference sequence). Constant-segment primers and 5'RACE yielded cDNA libraries for TCR alpha and TCR beta, each carrying sample barcodes and UMIs. MiXCR was run by TCRdb on the 5' RACE reads, yielding one entry per CDR3 protein. This table has approximately 410,000 distinct CDR3 sequences, around a quarter appearing once. The sequence was collected from an adult woman who had mild COVID-19 (a few samples of this study predate the infection). Cell type and time point are not known. Specimen: PBMCs or a T cell subset sorted from them (not recorded which). This chain connects TRBV20-1 to TRBJ2-1; 9 bases map to TRBD2. The CDR3 DNA sequence: TGCAGTGCTAGTCTCGGACTAGCGAGTTACAATGAGCAGTTCTTC. Amino acids: CSASLGLASYNEQFF.